The rows below give T cell receptor beta chains drawn from one sample of a study of T cell responses to AZD1222 COVID-19 vaccine. Profiling relied on immunoSEQ multiplex PCR, and the TCRdb table lists in-frame clones only, not all of them. Among about 110,000 clones listed, roughly 88% were seen once. The specimen comprised peripheral blood, sampled on day 0 of AZD1222 vaccination. The receptor source for this set is an adult in good health. Each CDR3 is given with its conserved first and last residue. A D gene is named only where the DNA matches it firmly. Some rows have no size entry. The others give once, few or many, or a class for an expanded clone.

clone_size d_call cdr3_length j_call v_call cdr3_aa cdr3_nt
NA NA 14 TRBJ1-4 TRBV7-2 CASSLDRANEKLFF TGTGCCAGCAGCTTAGACAGGGCTAATGAAAAACTGTTTTTT
NA TRBD2 19 TRBJ2-3 TRBV9 CASSVIPSGGGGSTDTQYF TGTGCCAGCAGCGTAATCCCTAGCGGGGGGGGCGGAAGCACAGATACGCAGTATTTT
NA NA 13 TRBJ1-6 TRBV30 CAWSSGVASPLHF TGTGCCTGGAGTTCTGGGGTCGCTTCACCCCTCCACTTT
NA NA 15 TRBJ2-1 TRBV5-4 CASSSRDTLYNEQFF TGTGCCAGCAGCTCCCGGGACACTCTATACAATGAGCAGTTCTTC
NA NA 15 TRBJ2-2 TRBV15 CATSREGRTTGELFF TGTGCCACCAGCAGAGAAGGCAGGACCACCGGGGAGCTGTTTTTT
NA TRBD1 16 TRBJ2-1 TRBV5-6 CASSVVQGNPPNEQFF TGTGCCAGCAGCGTGGTACAGGGGAACCCCCCCAATGAGCAGTTCTTC
NA NA 15 TRBJ2-5 TRBV7-2 CASSLALDYQETQYF TGTGCCAGCAGCTTAGCGCTGGACTACCAAGAGACCCAGTACTTC
few TRBD2 16 TRBJ2-1 TRBV5-4 CASSPGLASSYNEQFF TGTGCCAGCAGCCCGGGACTAGCGAGCTCCTACAATGAGCAGTTCTTC
once TRBD1 17 TRBJ1-5 TRBV7-2 CASSLALGQGGNQPQHF TGTGCCAGCAGCTTAGCCCTGGGACAGGGAGGCAATCAGCCCCAGCATTTT
NA NA 14 TRBJ2-3 TRBV7-5 CARSSGISTDTQYF TGTGCCAGAAGCTCAGGGATTAGCACAGATACGCAGTATTTT
NA TRBD1 14 TRBJ1-5 TRBV30 CAWSVTGDGQPQHF TGTGCCTGGAGTGTAACAGGGGACGGACAGCCCCAGCATTTT
NA NA 17 TRBJ2-3 TRBV11-3 CASSLGIGAGNTDTQYF TGTGCCAGCAGCTTAGGTATTGGCGCAGGAAACACAGATACGCAGTATTTT
NA TRBD1 16 TRBJ1-3 TRBV9 CASSVAGTGIHNTIYF TGTGCCAGCAGCGTAGCCGGGACAGGAATCCATAACACCATATATTTT
NA TRBD1 13 TRBJ1-2 TRBV9 CASSARGLGSYTF TGTGCCAGCAGCGCCAGGGGGCTGGGGAGCTACACCTTC
NA TRBD1 16 TRBJ2-2 TRBV9 CASSVGGTGITGELFF TGTGCCAGCAGCGTAGGAGGGACAGGGATCACCGGGGAGCTGTTTTTT
NA NA 13 TRBJ1-2 TRBV11-3 CASRRPQGDGYTF TGTGCCAGCAGGCGGCCCCAGGGAGATGGCTACACCTTC
NA NA 17 TRBJ2-2 TRBV19 CASSTWRDFGKLGELFF TGTGCCAGTAGTACCTGGCGGGACTTCGGGAAGTTGGGGGAGCTGTTTTTT
NA TRBD1 14 TRBJ1-1 TRBV6-5 CASSTRGRGTEAFF TGTGCCAGCAGCACCAGGGGGCGAGGGACTGAAGCTTTCTTT
NA NA 15 TRBJ2-4 TRBV3-1/TRBV3-2 CASSYRGLAKNIQYF TGTGCCAGCAGCTACAGGGGACTAGCCAAAAACATTCAGTACTTC
NA NA 13 TRBJ2-2 TRBV6-6 CASSPAAQGELFF TGTGCCAGCTCCCCCGCGGCGCAGGGGGAGCTGTTTTTT
NA NA 14 TRBJ2-7 TRBV9 CASSDASGGYEQYF TGTGCCAGCAGCGATGCCTCAGGGGGGTACGAGCAGTACTTC
NA NA 11 TRBJ2-1 TRBV2 CASRGYNEQFF TGTGCCAGCAGGGGGTATAATGAGCAGTTCTTC
NA NA 16 TRBJ2-4 TRBV6-1 CASSGGDRLAKNIQYF TGTGCCAGCAGTGGCGGGGACAGACTAGCCAAAAACATTCAGTACTTC
NA TRBD2 14 TRBJ2-1 TRBV19 CASSGSGRVNEQFF TGTGCCAGTTCCGGGAGCGGGAGAGTTAATGAGCAGTTCTTC
once TRBD2 13 TRBJ2-5 TRBV30 CATGTSGRGTQYF TGTGCCACCGGGACTAGCGGGAGAGGGACCCAGTACTTC
NA NA 12 TRBJ1-2 TRBV24-1 CATSGNSYGYTF TGTGCCACCAGTGGGAACAGTTATGGCTACACCTTC
NA NA 14 TRBJ2-5 TRBV5-4 CASSLVGGKETQYF TGTGCCAGCAGCTTGGTTGGGGGGAAAGAGACCCAGTACTTC
NA NA 17 TRBJ1-1 TRBV10-2 CASSLNGVWGMNTEAFF TGCGCCAGCAGTCTGAATGGGGTCTGGGGGATGAACACTGAAGCTTTCTTT